These 10 T cell receptor beta chains came from one sample sequenced in a study of shared T cell receptors in the human thymus. The table came from immunoSEQ multiplex PCR; TCRdb's copy has only in-frame clones and leaves some out. This sample has roughly 550,000 clones, with 70% to 80% found just once. These records were also assigned to another study, of human thymus T cells.

The sample was thymocytes. The origin of the receptors is a boy younger than two with a congenital heart defect.

V is TRBV28 and J is TRBJ2-7; D perhaps matches TRBD2 (6 bases). Germline V gene lookup returns CDR1 MDHEN and CDR2 SYDVKM. Trimming removed 7 bases at V and 1 base at J, with 23 bases between. The CDR3 is 17 amino acids. The DNA of the CDR3 is TGTGCCAGCATCGAAAGGGACTCAGTTTACCTTTCCTACGAGCAGTACTTC. Its translation: CASIERDSVYLSYEQYF. The full variable domain, rest sourced from reference TRBV28 and TRBJ2-7, is DVKVTQSSRYLVKRTGEKVFLECVQDMDHENMFWYRQDPGLGLRLIYFSYDVKMKEKGDIPEGYSVSREKKERFSLILESASTNQTSMYLCASIERDSVYLSYEQYFGPGTRLTVT.

The genes are TRBV7-6 and TRBJ2-7, with TRBD1 as a possible D gene (5 bases). This CDR3 spans 16 amino acids. V lost 0 bases to trimming and J lost 3 bases, with 15 bases between them. Germline V gene lookup returns CDR1 SGHVS and CDR2 FNYEAQ. The CDR3 reads CASSLALGRFHYEQYF. The DNA of the CDR3 is TGTGCCAGCAGCTTAGCGTTGGGGCGGTTCCACTACGAGCAGTACTTC. The variable domain in full, completed from reference TRBV7-6 and TRBJ2-7, reads GAGVSQSPRYKVTKRGQDVALRCDPISGHVSLYWYRQALGQGPEFLTYFNYEAQQDKSGLPNDRFSAERPEGSISTLTIQRTEQRDSAMYRCASSLALGRFHYEQYFGPGTRLTVT.

The rearrangement joins TRBV30 to TRBJ1-4, with D perhaps matching TRBD1 (5 bases). Germline lookup yields CDR1 GTSNPN and CDR2 SVGIG (reference sequence). This CDR3 is built from 13 residues. V was clipped by 5 bases and J by 8 bases, with 15 bases between them. DNA for the CDR3: TGTGCCTGGGGCCAGGCGCCAGGGGAAAAACTGTTTTTT. It is translated as CAWGQAPGEKLFF.

V gene TRBV2 combines with J gene TRBJ2-7; 7 positions match TRBD2. V lost 6 bases, J lost 0 bases, and 8 bases stayed unmatched. The CDR3 loop spans 15 amino acids. Per germline, CDR1 SNHLY and CDR2 FYNNEI. CDR3 coding DNA: TGTGCCAGCAGGCCTTCCGGCGGGAGCTCCTACGAGCAGTACTTC. It is translated as CASRPSGGSSYEQYF. The full variable domain, rest sourced from reference TRBV2 and TRBJ2-7, is EPEVTQTPSHQVTQMGQEVILRCVPISNHLYFYWYRQILGQKVEFLVSFYNNEISEKSEIFDDQFSVERPDGSNFTLKIRSTKLEDSAMYFCASRPSGGSSYEQYFGPGTRLTVT.

This clone has just a few counts. The rearrangement links TRBV21-1 to TRBJ1-5; the table names TRBD1, a call not compared with the DNA. TRBV21-1 is designated a pseudogene. The CDR3 sequence is 16 residues long. The CDR3 DNA reads TGTGCCAGCAGCAAATTGGAGCGCAGGGGGTCTCAGCCCCAGCATTTT. It is translated as CASSKLERRGSQPQHF.

V usage is TRBV9 and J usage is TRBJ2-2, with 7 positions matching TRBD2. Per the germline V gene, CDR1 is SGDLS and CDR2 is YYNGEE. This CDR3 has 21 amino acids. Unmatched junction bases numbered 20, after V lost 2 bases and J lost 1 base. The CDR3 protein is CASSVMSSGDHWVRNTGELFF. The CDR3, as DNA: TGTGCCAGCAGCGTGATGTCTAGCGGAGACCACTGGGTACGGAACACCGGGGAGCTGTTTTTT. The complete variable domain, with remaining parts taken from reference TRBV9 and TRBJ2-2, reads DSGVTQTPKHLITATGQRVTLRCSPRSGDLSVYWYQQSLDQGLQFLIQYYNGEERAKGNILERFSAQQFPDLHSELNLSSLELGDSALYFCASSVMSSGDHWVRNTGELFFGEGSRLTVL.

The V call is TRBV5-4, the J call TRBJ1-2, with TRBD1 matching 11 bases. Losses at the gene ends were 4 bases for V and 2 bases for J; bases not matched to a gene: 4. Germline-derived CDR1 and CDR2 are SGHNT and YYREEE (reference sequence). CDR3 length equals 15 residues. The DNA of the CDR3 is TGTGCCAGCAGCACCTGGGACAGGGGGAACTATGGCTACACCTTC. Translation: CASSTWDRGNYGYTF.

This chain joins TRBV6-5 and TRBJ2-3, with 9 bases fitting TRBD2. Trimming cost V 0 bases and J 4 bases; bases outside gene matches: 5. The CDR3 runs to 16 residues. Germline CDR1 MNHEY, CDR2 SVGAGI. The CDR3, as DNA: TGTGCCAGCAGTTACTCGTTTGGCGGGAGGGCAGATACGCAGTATTTT. It translates to CASSYSFGGRADTQYF.

This sequence joins TRBV2 and TRBJ2-4; possibly TRBD2 for D (7 bases). Germline loops: CDR1 SNHLY, CDR2 FYNNEI. V lost 6 bases to trimming and J lost 6 bases, with 18 bases between them. This CDR3 comprises 15 residues. The CDR3 reads CASSIQGGVGNIQYF. CDR3 bases: TGTGCCAGCAGCATTCAAGGGGGGGTGGGAAACATTCAGTACTTC.

This clone has just a few counts. The chain combines TRBV7-9 with TRBJ1-2, with D unclear. The CDR3 spans 12 residues. Germline V lookup: CDR1 SEHNR, CDR2 FQNEAQ (reference sequence). V was cut by 3 bases and J by 8 bases, with 10 bases left in between. This CDR3 is CASSFRAGGYTF. DNA of the CDR3: TGTGCCAGCAGCTTTAGGGCGGGGGGCTACACCTTC. Filled out from reference TRBV7-9 and TRBJ1-2, the complete variable domain reads DTGVSQNPRHKITKRGQNVTFRCDPISEHNRLYWYRQTLGQGPEFLTYFQNEAQLEKSRLLSDRFSAERPKGSFSTLEIQRTEQGDSAMYLCASSFRAGGYTFGSGTRLTVV.